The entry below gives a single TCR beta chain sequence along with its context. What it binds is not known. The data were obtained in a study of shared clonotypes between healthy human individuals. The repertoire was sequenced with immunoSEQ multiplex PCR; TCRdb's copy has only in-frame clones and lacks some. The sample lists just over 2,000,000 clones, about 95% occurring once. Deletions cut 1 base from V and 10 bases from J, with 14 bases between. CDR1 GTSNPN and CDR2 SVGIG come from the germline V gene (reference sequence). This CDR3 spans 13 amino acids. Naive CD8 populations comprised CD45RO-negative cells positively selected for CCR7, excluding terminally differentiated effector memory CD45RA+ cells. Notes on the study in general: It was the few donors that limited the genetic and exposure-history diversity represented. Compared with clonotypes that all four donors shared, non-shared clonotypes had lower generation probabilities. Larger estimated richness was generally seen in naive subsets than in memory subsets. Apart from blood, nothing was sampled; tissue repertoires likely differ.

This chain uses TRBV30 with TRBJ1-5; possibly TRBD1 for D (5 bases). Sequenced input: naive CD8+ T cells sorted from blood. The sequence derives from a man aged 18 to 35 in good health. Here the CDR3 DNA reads TGTGCCTGGAGTGGGGACGGACTTGAACCCCAGCATTTT. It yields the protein CAWSGDGLEPQHF.